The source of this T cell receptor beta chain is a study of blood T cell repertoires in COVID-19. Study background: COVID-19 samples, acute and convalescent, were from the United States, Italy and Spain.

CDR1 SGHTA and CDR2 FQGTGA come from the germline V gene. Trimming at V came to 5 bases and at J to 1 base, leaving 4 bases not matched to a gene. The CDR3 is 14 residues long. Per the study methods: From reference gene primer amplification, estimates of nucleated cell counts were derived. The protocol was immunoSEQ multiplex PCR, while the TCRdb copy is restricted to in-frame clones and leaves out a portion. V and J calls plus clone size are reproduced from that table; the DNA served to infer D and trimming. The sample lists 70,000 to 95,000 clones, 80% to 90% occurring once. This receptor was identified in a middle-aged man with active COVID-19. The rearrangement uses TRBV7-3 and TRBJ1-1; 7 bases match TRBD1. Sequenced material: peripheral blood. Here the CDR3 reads CASSKDRWNTEAFF. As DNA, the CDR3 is TGTGCCAGCAGCAAGGACAGGTGGAACACTGAAGCTTTCTTT.